The rows below give T cell receptor beta chains drawn from one sample of a study of shared clonotypes between healthy human individuals. Libraries were prepared by immunoSEQ multiplex PCR; TCRdb keeps only in-frame clonotypes and omits some of them. Of about 2.4 million clones listed, 93% are singletons. The sequencing input was naive CD4+ T cells from PBMCs. Receptor source: a man between 18 and 29 years old in good health. Some clones in this sample may be carry-over from other donors' samples. The conserved cysteine and the conserved F or W are not part of the CDR3 here.

TRBJ2-7	TRBV6-6	ASSYSRISSSYEQY
TRBJ2-3	TRBV10-1	ASRPGQGGDTQY
TRBJ2-1	TRBV27	ASNRLGSYNEQF
TRBJ1-4	TRBV5-1	ASSLGGTNEKLF
TRBJ2-1	TRBV11-1	ASSSTQRINNEQF
TRBJ1-1	TRBV14	ASSQRAGNTEAF
TRBJ2-7	TRBV7-2	ASSLGQGAYEQY
TRBJ2-7	TRBV28	ASRDDRDSYEQY
TRBJ2-1	TRBV6-1	ASSPRQTYNEQF
TRBJ1-2	TRBV7-2	ASSLGQGALYGYT
TRBJ2-1	TRBV10-2	ASSGREGQARANEQF
TRBJ1-2	TRBV28	ASLTWDRENYGYT
TRBJ2-3	TRBV5-5	ASSLRLEADTQY
TRBJ1-1	TRBV6-6	ASTPEGALNTEAF
TRBJ1-1	TRBV7-2	ASSYGRHTEAF
TRBJ2-1	TRBV2	ASSDSGPNEQF
TRBJ1-2	TRBV7-2	ASSYSGQGIDGYT
TRBJ1-2	TRBV6-1	ASSRQIYGYT
TRBJ1-5	TRBV6-1	ASSEYKRSNSNQPQH
TRBJ1-2	TRBV28	ASSFEGKGPYGYT
TRBJ2-2	TRBV5-8	ASSFTAGTGELF
TRBJ2-3	TRBV5-1	ASSLGNPAGTDTQY
TRBJ2-1	TRBV6-1	ASRVYNEQF
TRBJ2-6	TRBV2	ASSEEGTGANVLT
TRBJ2-1	TRBV4-1	ASSQGLAGGSWQF
TRBJ2-7	TRBV10-2	ASMAGAISYEQY
TRBJ1-2	TRBV18	ASSPLGPSGYT
TRBJ2-7	TRBV4-1	ASSQDPGDGDEQY
TRBJ2-7	TRBV6-5	ASSYGGPSEQY
TRBJ2-7	TRBV6-5	ASSYSWDIRSYEQY
TRBJ1-5	TRBV5-1	ASSLLGGGQPQH
TRBJ1-2	TRBV28	ASSLSGPDYGYT
TRBJ1-1	TRBV28	ASCTGHTEAF
TRBJ2-7	TRBV28	ASRTSGRASLEQY
TRBJ2-5	TRBV30	AWSVGWGQETQY
TRBJ2-7	TRBV7-3	ASSLGLGGSEQY
TRBJ1-4	TRBV7-2	ASSLGARGELF
TRBJ1-5	TRBV28	ASSQGQGSSPQH
TRBJ2-1	TRBV5-1	ASSPRVGLAGEGSYNEQF
TRBJ2-2	TRBV27	ASSLTPGAGGIAGELF
TRBJ2-7	TRBV7-9	ASSLVKGSYEQY
TRBJ1-1	TRBV7-9	HLTGALNTEAF
TRBJ1-5	TRBV27	ASSPNRGPSNQPQH
TRBJ1-4	TRBV6-5	ASSSLFSGFNEKLF
TRBJ1-5	TRBV28	ASSQTGAGDQPQH
TRBJ1-2	TRBV28	ASSLSTNNYGYT
TRBJ1-2	TRBV29-1	SVMRGGDHGYT
TRBJ2-4	TRBV27	ASSPQYARGAKNIQY
TRBJ2-7	TRBV18	ASSKGTSGSGEQY
TRBJ2-4	TRBV15	ATRGEGLAKNIQY
TRBJ2-3	TRBV9	ASSVLAGPTDTQY
TRBJ2-7	TRBV21-1	ASSKDSGFPYEQY
TRBJ2-7	TRBV18	ASSPGTSGLHEQY
TRBJ2-1	TRBV9	ASSLIADYNEQF